This TCR beta chain was sequenced during a study of cytomegalovirus exposure and HLA in healthy donors. Points from the study as a whole: Both high specificity and high sensitivity reportedly marked the classifier's diagnosis of cytomegalovirus status. Most of the TCR beta V segments (in an earlier analysis) were productive either about 87% or about 30% of the time. Because they were indistinguishable, some V segments, including TRBV6-2 and TRBV6-3, were excluded. Later analysis demonstrated an association between a missense DCLRE1C variant and TCR beta V- and J-gene trimming.

For this clone: Its antigen is not identified.

This CDR3 is built from 15 residues. The ends were cut back, 0 bases at V and 8 bases at J, with 16 bases in the middle. Germline CDR1 is SGHTA and CDR2 is FQGNSA. It was with 60 Vbeta and 13 Jbeta primers that the PCR ran. The method was immunoSEQ multiplex PCR; TCRdb's version includes in-frame clones alone and lacks a portion of them. The sample shows under 200,000 clones, about 79% of them seen only once. V is TRBV7-2 and J is TRBJ1-2; tentative D call: TRBD1 (6 bases). The sequenced sample was PBMCs. The receptor's source is a female donor in good health and CMV-seronegative. The CDR3 DNA sequence: TGTGCCAGCAGCTTAGCAAGGATACGGGGGGGCGGCTACACCTTC. It translates to CASSLARIRGGGYTF.